This is a list of T cell receptor beta chains from one sample in a study of CD8 T cells in Susac syndrome. TCRdb ran MiXCR on the immunoSEQ multiplex PCR reads and lists one entry per CDR3 protein. This sample has approximately 130,000 distinct CDR3 sequences; under 95% occur once, and the top ten carry roughly 0.25%. Sequenced sample: CD8+ T cells from PBMCs. Receptors originate from a human donor with multiple sclerosis. CDR3s include the opening cysteine and the closing phenylalanine or tryptophan. A D gene is named only where the DNA matches it firmly. Some rows have no size entry. The others give once, few or many, or a class for an expanded clone.

d_gene: .; abundance: .; v_gene: TRBV6-2/TRBV6-3; j_gene: TRBJ2-7; CDR3aa: CASSYNRDGDYEQYF; CDR3nt: TGTGCCAGCAGTTACAACCGAGACGGAGACTACGAGCAGTACTTC
d_gene: .; abundance: .; v_gene: TRBV6-2/TRBV6-3; j_gene: TRBJ2-7; CDR3aa: CASSLLGPYEQYF; CDR3nt: TGTGCCAGCAGTCTATTAGGACCCTACGAGCAGTACTTC
d_gene: .; abundance: .; v_gene: TRBV7-2; j_gene: TRBJ1-1; CDR3aa: CASSLNRDMNTEAFF; CDR3nt: TGTGCCAGCAGCCTGAACAGGGACATGAACACTGAAGCTTTCTTT
d_gene: .; abundance: .; v_gene: TRBV29-1; j_gene: TRBJ2-7; CDR3aa: CSVEDPSEQYF; CDR3nt: TGCAGCGTTGAAGATCCCTCCGAGCAGTACTTC
d_gene: .; abundance: .; v_gene: TRBV12-3/TRBV12-4; j_gene: TRBJ1-4; CDR3aa: CASSDYSANEKLFF; CDR3nt: TGTGCCAGCAGTGATTACAGCGCCAATGAAAAACTGTTTTTT
d_gene: .; abundance: few; v_gene: TRBV28; j_gene: TRBJ2-7; CDR3aa: CASSSGLQGEQYF; CDR3nt: TGTGCCAGCAGTTCGGGACTTCAAGGGGAGCAGTACTTC
d_gene: TRBD1; abundance: .; v_gene: TRBV29-1; j_gene: TRBJ2-7; CDR3aa: CSVDFTGTGLSYEQYF; CDR3nt: TGCAGCGTTGACTTTACCGGGACAGGACTATCCTACGAGCAGTACTTC
d_gene: .; abundance: .; v_gene: TRBV11-2; j_gene: TRBJ2-7; CDR3aa: CASSLAGFHEQYF; CDR3nt: TGTGCCAGCAGCTTAGCGGGGTTCCACGAGCAGTACTTC
d_gene: .; abundance: .; v_gene: TRBV9; j_gene: TRBJ1-4; CDR3aa: CASSGTGTNEKLFF; CDR3nt: TGTGCCAGCAGTGGGACTGGAACTAATGAAAAACTGTTTTTT
d_gene: TRBD1; abundance: .; v_gene: TRBV18; j_gene: TRBJ2-1; CDR3aa: CASSRGPGQSNEQFF; CDR3nt: TGTGCCAGCTCTCGAGGACCGGGACAGAGCAATGAGCAGTTCTTC
d_gene: .; abundance: .; v_gene: TRBV19; j_gene: TRBJ1-5; CDR3aa: CASSISGYNQPQHF; CDR3nt: TGTGCCAGTAGTATATCAGGGTACAATCAGCCCCAGCATTTT
d_gene: .; abundance: .; v_gene: TRBV6-1; j_gene: TRBJ2-1; CDR3aa: CASSEIGTYNEQFF; CDR3nt: TGTGCCAGCAGTGAAATAGGGACCTACAATGAGCAGTTCTTC
d_gene: .; abundance: .; v_gene: TRBV19; j_gene: TRBJ2-7; CDR3aa: CASSLVPDSYEQYF; CDR3nt: TGTGCCAGTAGTCTAGTCCCGGACTCCTACGAGCAGTACTTC
d_gene: .; abundance: .; v_gene: TRBV30; j_gene: TRBJ1-1; CDR3aa: CAWGGVRLKLFF; CDR3nt: TGTGCCTGGGGGGGGGTCAGATTGAAGCTTTTCTTT
d_gene: .; abundance: .; v_gene: TRBV7-9; j_gene: TRBJ1-2; CDR3aa: CASSADGDYGYTF; CDR3nt: TGTGCCAGCAGCGCAGATGGGGACTATGGCTACACCTTC
d_gene: .; abundance: .; v_gene: TRBV12-3/TRBV12-4; j_gene: TRBJ1-2; CDR3aa: CASSLVTGANYGYTF; CDR3nt: TGTGCCAGCAGTTTAGTAACGGGGGCTAACTATGGCTACACCTTC
d_gene: .; abundance: .; v_gene: TRBV7-8; j_gene: TRBJ2-5; CDR3aa: CASSLGVSRETQYF; CDR3nt: TGTGCCAGCAGCTTAGGGGTCTCCCGAGAGACCCAGTACTTC
d_gene: .; abundance: once; v_gene: TRBV12-3/TRBV12-4; j_gene: TRBJ2-3; CDR3aa: CASSFSDTQYF; CDR3nt: TGTGCCAGCAGTTTCTCAGATACGCAGTATTTT
d_gene: .; abundance: .; v_gene: TRBV5-4; j_gene: TRBJ2-2; CDR3aa: CAYVAGSGELFF; CDR3nt: TGTGCCTACGTGGCGGGGTCCGGGGAGCTGTTTTTT
d_gene: TRBD1; abundance: few; v_gene: TRBV19; j_gene: TRBJ2-2; CDR3aa: CASSHSRDRATGELFF; CDR3nt: TGTGCCAGTAGTCACTCCCGGGACAGGGCCACCGGGGAGCTGTTTTTT
d_gene: .; abundance: .; v_gene: TRBV24-1; j_gene: TRBJ2-2; CDR3aa: CATSDFGGTGELFF; CDR3nt: TGTGCCACCAGTGATTTTGGTGGCACCGGGGAGCTGTTTTTT
d_gene: .; abundance: .; v_gene: TRBV6-6; j_gene: TRBJ2-5; CDR3aa: CASSQSTTGWGETQYF; CDR3nt: TGTGCCAGCAGTCAAAGCACTACAGGGTGGGGAGAGACCCAGTACTTC
d_gene: .; abundance: .; v_gene: TRBV3-1; j_gene: TRBJ1-2; CDR3aa: CASSPLAPYNLITYGYTF; CDR3nt: TGTGCCAGCAGCCCTTTAGCCCCTTATAATTTAATTACTTATGGCTACACCTTC
d_gene: .; abundance: .; v_gene: TRBV29-1; j_gene: TRBJ2-1; CDR3aa: CSVDGILDEQFF; CDR3nt: TGCAGCGTTGACGGGATTCTCGATGAGCAGTTCTTC
d_gene: .; abundance: .; v_gene: TRBV24-1; j_gene: TRBJ2-3; CDR3aa: CATSTTNWGRSTDTQYF; CDR3nt: TGTGCCACCAGCACTACTAACTGGGGACGGAGCACAGATACGCAGTATTTT
d_gene: TRBD1; abundance: .; v_gene: TRBV24-1; j_gene: TRBJ2-1; CDR3aa: CATSDLGQGYNEQFF; CDR3nt: TGTGCCACCAGTGATTTGGGACAGGGTTACAATGAGCAGTTCTTC
d_gene: TRBD1; abundance: .; v_gene: TRBV7-8; j_gene: TRBJ1-1; CDR3aa: CASSLVNKGQGLMNTEAFF; CDR3nt: TGTGCCAGCAGCTTAGTGAATAAGGGACAGGGGCTAATGAACACTGAAGCTTTCTTT
d_gene: .; abundance: few; v_gene: TRBV5-4; j_gene: TRBJ2-1; CDR3aa: CASSLDRAYNEQFF; CDR3nt: TGTGCCAGCAGCTTGGATCGGGCATACAATGAGCAGTTCTTC
d_gene: .; abundance: .; v_gene: TRBV30; j_gene: TRBJ1-1; CDR3aa: CAWSGAGMNTEAFF; CDR3nt: TGTGCCTGGAGTGGGGCCGGCATGAACACTGAAGCTTTCTTT
d_gene: .; abundance: .; v_gene: TRBV29-1; j_gene: TRBJ1-1; CDR3aa: CSVEGAWAEAFF; CDR3nt: TGCAGCGTTGAAGGGGCGTGGGCTGAAGCTTTCTTT
d_gene: TRBD1; abundance: .; v_gene: TRBV7-9; j_gene: TRBJ2-1; CDR3aa: CASSPAPGQGEYNEQFF; CDR3nt: TGTGCCAGCAGCCCTGCCCCCGGACAGGGGGAATACAATGAGCAGTTCTTC
d_gene: .; abundance: .; v_gene: TRBV19; j_gene: TRBJ1-5; CDR3aa: CASSMRPGGGQPQHF; CDR3nt: TGTGCCAGTAGTATGCGACCGGGTGGTGGGCAGCCCCAGCATTTT
d_gene: .; abundance: once; v_gene: TRBV10-3; j_gene: TRBJ1-2; CDR3aa: CAIRGDSNYGYTF; CDR3nt: TGTGCCATCAGGGGGGATTCCAACTATGGCTACACCTTC
d_gene: TRBD2; abundance: .; v_gene: TRBV30; j_gene: TRBJ2-1; CDR3aa: CAWREAGGVGDEQFF; CDR3nt: TGTGCCTGGAGAGAGGCGGGAGGGGTAGGTGATGAGCAGTTCTTC
d_gene: .; abundance: .; v_gene: TRBV13; j_gene: TRBJ1-5; CDR3aa: CASSNGGGTNQPQHF; CDR3nt: TGTGCCAGCAGCAACGGGGGCGGGACCAATCAGCCCCAGCATTTT
d_gene: .; abundance: .; v_gene: TRBV19; j_gene: TRBJ2-1; CDR3aa: CASSIGPSSYNEQFF; CDR3nt: TGTGCCAGTAGTATCGGGCCCAGCTCCTACAATGAGCAGTTCTTC
d_gene: .; abundance: .; v_gene: TRBV6-6; j_gene: TRBJ2-5; CDR3aa: CASSFPGEAGKETQYF; CDR3nt: TGTGCCAGCAGTTTCCCCGGGGAAGCGGGTAAAGAGACCCAGTACTTC
d_gene: TRBD1; abundance: .; v_gene: TRBV5-6; j_gene: TRBJ2-5; CDR3aa: CASSRDREGETQYF; CDR3nt: TGTGCCAGCAGCAGGGACAGGGAGGGAGAGACCCAGTACTTC
d_gene: TRBD1; abundance: .; v_gene: TRBV5-1; j_gene: TRBJ2-5; CDR3aa: CASSWGHDREETQYF; CDR3nt: TGCGCCAGCAGCTGGGGGCACGACAGGGAAGAGACCCAGTACTTC
d_gene: TRBD2; abundance: .; v_gene: TRBV7-8; j_gene: TRBJ2-1; CDR3aa: CASSYGTSGRPEQFF; CDR3nt: TGTGCCAGCAGCTACGGGACTAGCGGGCGGCCGGAGCAGTTCTTC
d_gene: .; abundance: .; v_gene: TRBV19; j_gene: TRBJ2-1; CDR3aa: CASSSGTSVWEQFF; CDR3nt: TGTGCCAGTAGCTCGGGGACATCGGTTTGGGAGCAGTTCTTC
d_gene: .; abundance: once; v_gene: TRBV7-9; j_gene: TRBJ2-2; CDR3aa: CASSPDRWGSTGELFF; CDR3nt: TGTGCCAGCAGCCCCGACAGATGGGGGTCCACCGGGGAGCTGTTTTTT
d_gene: .; abundance: .; v_gene: TRBV29-1; j_gene: TRBJ2-1; CDR3aa: CSGEVPWGSDEQFF; CDR3nt: TGCAGCGGGGAGGTCCCGTGGGGATCGGATGAGCAGTTCTTC
d_gene: .; abundance: .; v_gene: TRBV4-2; j_gene: TRBJ1-5; CDR3aa: CASSQVYGAYGNQPQHF; CDR3nt: TGTGCCAGCAGCCAAGTGTATGGGGCTTACGGCAATCAGCCCCAGCATTTT
d_gene: .; abundance: .; v_gene: TRBV7-8; j_gene: TRBJ2-4; CDR3aa: CASSPGSSTGNIQYF; CDR3nt: TGTGCCAGCAGCCCCGGGTCTTCAACGGGAAACATTCAGTACTTC
d_gene: TRBD2; abundance: .; v_gene: TRBV20-1; j_gene: TRBJ2-1; CDR3aa: CSASGTSDNEQFF; CDR3nt: TGCAGTGCTTCCGGGACTAGTGACAATGAGCAGTTCTTC
d_gene: TRBD2; abundance: .; v_gene: TRBV7-9; j_gene: TRBJ2-3; CDR3aa: CASRGEGTDTQYF; CDR3nt: TGTGCCAGCAGGGGGGAGGGGACAGATACGCAGTATTTT
d_gene: TRBD1; abundance: .; v_gene: TRBV11-1; j_gene: TRBJ1-2; CDR3aa: CASSGDSGPANYGYTF; CDR3nt: TGTGCCAGCAGCGGGGACAGCGGCCCAGCTAACTATGGCTACACCTTC